One sample yielded the 16 T cell receptor beta chains listed below, sequenced in a study of CD8+ T cells in alopecia areata (dated by TCRdb to between 2018 and 2020). The treatment or condition tag for this specimen amounts to: oral pan-JAK inhibitor, 5-10 mg twice daily. Libraries came from the immunoSEQ multiplex PCR assay. To provide template for TCR sequencing, every sample had RNA extracted and reverse transcribed into cDNA. TCRdb re-hosts the immuneACCESS table, in-frame sequences only. Its copies lack some clones; in the studies checked, an unresolved V gene accounts for under half of them, and the cause for the rest is not known. A total of approximately 90,000 clones appear in this sample, about two thirds of them only once. Jointly, the top ten make up approximately 15% of the sample. The specimen comprised CD8+ T cells sorted from blood, sampled between weeks 44 and 45, from a patient treated with tofacitinib. These receptors originate from a human donor with alopecia areata.

The chain combines TRBV7-2 with TRBJ1-2, with D unclear. Germline assignment: CDR1 SGHTA and CDR2 FQGNSA. V was cut by 5 bases and J by 5 bases, with 12 bases left in between. This CDR3 has 13 amino acids. Written as DNA, the CDR3 is TGTGCCAGCAGCGAACAAAAGGGATATGGCTACACCTTC. Its translation is CASSEQKGYGYTF.

The V gene is TRBV7-2, the J gene TRBJ2-7; D might be TRBD1 (5 bases). The CDR3 is 14 amino acids. V shed 0 bases and J shed 7 bases, with 13 bases lying between them. Germline CDR1 is SGHTA and CDR2 is FQGNSA. The CDR3 region has the DNA TGTGCCAGCAGCTTAGCTCAGGGCCAGGGAGAGCAGTACTTC. Translation: CASSLAQGQGEQYF.

J is TRBJ2-7 and V is TRBV27, with D uncertain. Trimming took off 8 bases at V and 6 bases at J, with 8 bases between the two ends. The CDR3 is 10 residues long. The germline gives CDR1 MNHEY, CDR2 SMNVEV (reference sequence). The CDR3 sequence is CASGSSEQYF. CDR3 nucleotides: TGTGCCAGCGGAAGCAGCGAGCAGTACTTC.

The chain recombines TRBV7-2 with TRBJ2-7, with D perhaps matching TRBD1 or TRBD2 (5 bases each). This CDR3 comprises 14 residues. The germline gives CDR1 SGHTA, CDR2 FQGNSA. V shed 8 bases and J shed 2 bases, with 16 bases lying between them. CDR3 in amino acids: CASRSGRIPYEQYF. The DNA of the CDR3 is TGTGCCAGCCGATCGGGGCGGATTCCCTACGAGCAGTACTTC.

In this sample, this clone turned up a few times. The rearrangement uses TRBV7-2 and TRBJ2-1, with D possibly being TRBD1 (5 bases). CDR1 is SGHTA and CDR2 is FQGNSA in the germline V gene. This CDR3 has 13 residues. Trimming removed 3 bases at V and 7 bases at J, with 10 bases between. DNA for the CDR3: TGTGCCAGCAGCTTTAACAGGTATAATGAGCAGTTCTTC. This translates into CASSFNRYNEQFF.

This clone is a singleton in its sample. This chain joins TRBV4-3 and TRBJ2-3; 11 nucleotides align to TRBD2. V lost 1 base to trimming and J lost 6 bases; unmatched junction nucleotides: 6. Per germline, CDR1 LGHNA and CDR2 YSLEER. The CDR3 is 16 amino acids. CDR3 residues: CASSQAVAGGSDTQYF. In nucleotides, the CDR3 is TGCGCCAGCAGCCAAGCTGTAGCGGGGGGGTCTGATACGCAGTATTTT.

This clone turned up a few times. This rearrangement joins TRBV4-1 to TRBJ1-2; D gene unclear. Germline assignment: CDR1 MGHRA and CDR2 YSYEKL. The CDR3 contains 13 residues. V was trimmed by 1 base and J by 2 bases, leaving 5 bases between them. The CDR3: CASSQGENYGYTF. The CDR3 coding sequence is TGCGCCAGCAGCCAAGGAGAGAACTATGGCTACACCTTC.

The DNA for the CDR3 is TGTGCCAGCAGCATGACCGGGACACCTTCAAACTATGGCTACACCTTC. Protein product: CASSMTGTPSNYGYTF. V usage is TRBV7-2 and J usage is TRBJ1-2; the D gene is possibly TRBD1 (6 bases). The CDR3 is made up of 16 amino acids. The V end lost 5 bases, the J end lost 2 bases, and 18 bases lay between the germline ends. Per germline, CDR1 SGHTA and CDR2 FQGNSA. The full variable domain, its missing parts supplied by reference TRBV7-2 and TRBJ1-2, is GAGVSQSPSNKVTEKGKDVELRCDPISGHTALYWYRQSLGQGLEFLIYFQGNSAPDKSGLPSDRFSAERTGGSVSTLTIQRTQQEDSAVYLCASSMTGTPSNYGYTFGSGTRLTVV.

The V and J genes are TRBV4-2 and TRBJ1-1; no definite D call. Trimming removed 1 base at V and 3 bases at J, with 12 bases between. This CDR3 has 15 amino acids. Germline V gene data show CDR1 as LGHNA and CDR2 as YNFKEQ. CDR3 DNA sequence: TGTGCCAGCAGCCAAGCGAGGGAGGGCGACACTGAAGCTTTCTTT. Translation gives CASSQAREGDTEAFF.

This clone has only a few counts. V usage is TRBV10-2 and J usage is TRBJ2-1; D gene uncertain. The germline CDR1 and CDR2 sequences are WSHSY and SAAADI. There are 12 residues in the CDR3. V lost 2 bases, J lost 4 bases, and 3 bases lay in between. The CDR3 DNA reads TGCGCCAGCAGTGAGGGATACAATGAGCAGTTCTTC. Protein sequence: CASSEGYNEQFF.

The genes are TRBV14 and TRBJ2-1; a weak D match, TRBD1 (6 bases). The germline CDR1 and CDR2 sequences are SGHDN and FVKESK. This CDR3 region has 17 residues. V shed 1 base and J shed 5 bases, with 18 bases lying between them. The CDR3 bases are TGTGCCAGCAGCCAAGTGAGAAGTGCAGGGGTTAACAATGAGCAGTTCTTC. Its protein is CASSQVRSAGVNNEQFF.

As to this clone: Other DNA sequences in the same sample also yield this CDR3. V and J are TRBV6-6 and TRBJ2-1; D not certain. V gave up 0 bases and J gave up 3 bases, with 0 bases separating them. Germline V gene lookup returns CDR1 MNHNY and CDR2 SVGAGI (reference sequence). The length of the CDR3 is 12 residues. This CDR3 reads CASSYSYNEQFF. As DNA, the CDR3 is TGTGCCAGCAGTTACTCCTACAATGAGCAGTTCTTC.

The rearrangement uses TRBV10-2 and TRBJ2-3; TRBD2 agrees at 12 bases. CDR1 and CDR2 (germline): WSHSY, SAAADI. This CDR3 has 12 amino acids. The ends lost 5 bases at V and 15 bases at J; junction bases unmatched: 6. The CDR3 DNA sequence: TGCGCCAGCAGTAGTGGACTAGCGGGGAAATATTTT. Translating gives CASSSGLAGKYF.

This clone was seen only a few times. This sequence joins TRBV2 and TRBJ2-2, with TRBD2 identical over 8 bases. The CDR3 covers 14 residues. The germline CDR1 and CDR2 sequences are SNHLY and FYNNEI. V trimming: 10 bases; J trimming: 6 bases; junction bases outside the gene matches: 10. The CDR3 is CATSGLGVAGELFF. DNA of the CDR3: TGTGCCACCTCGGGACTAGGAGTCGCCGGGGAGCTGTTTTTT.

The chain uses TRBV5-1 and TRBJ1-1, with 9 bases that match TRBD1. V shed 0 bases, J shed 3 bases, and the junction held 3 bases outside the gene matches. This CDR3 spans 15 amino acids. The germline V gene encodes CDR1 SGHRS and CDR2 YFSETQ. The CDR3 DNA reads as TGCGCCAGCAGCTTGGGGGACAGGGATGACACTGAAGCTTTCTTT. It specifies CASSLGDRDDTEAFF.

The gene calls are TRBV6-5 and TRBJ2-7; TRBD2 is a possible D gene (5 bases). Trimming pared 6 bases from V and 2 bases from J, leaving 14 bases between. From germline, CDR1 is MNHEY and CDR2 SVGAGI. This CDR3 contains 14 residues. CDR3 loop: CASSPRGLPYEQYF. CDR3 DNA sequence: TGTGCCAGCAGCCCCCGCGGGCTACCCTACGAGCAGTACTTC.